This T cell receptor beta chain was found in a study of circulating CD8 cells and anti-PD-1 response in melanoma. General observations from the study: Some patients were treatment-naive; others were previously treated.

This clonotype ranks as medium-sized. Its specificity is unknown. Sorting of live CD3+CD8+TCRalphabeta+ cells by PD-1 and/or TIGIT gave four subsets. Trimming stripped 5 bases from V and 4 bases from J, with 17 bases between. CDR3 size: 16 residues. CDR1 is SGHTA and CDR2 is FQGTGA in the germline V gene. Each library started from about 15 ng of total RNA using the QIAseq Immune Repertoire TCR panel. TCRdb reprocessed the reads with MiXCR, giving one entry per CDR3 protein. The data contain about 180 distinct CDR3 sequences, around an eighth of them singletons. The input for sequencing was CD8+ T cells from PBMCs, taken at baseline or after one month of anti-PD-1 therapy (not recorded which). The clonotype was recovered from a human donor with melanoma. The chain joins TRBV7-3 to TRBJ2-2; tentative D call: TRBD2 (5 bases). CDR3 sequence (DNA): TGTGCCAGCAGCCTACTAAGTTTCGAGGGCACCGGGGAGCTGTTTTTT. It is translated as CASSLLSFEGTGELFF.